This entry features one T cell receptor (beta chain) sequence. Its antigen is as yet unknown. Additional DNA sequences in this sample encode the identical CDR3. An even split of each subset's genomic DNA across several immunoSEQ plates was performed. Using immunoSEQ multiplex PCR, the repertoire was profiled, and TCRdb retains in-frame clones only, with some absent. Here the sample spans about 2.4 million clones, approximately 93% being singletons. The V end was cut by 1 base, the J end by 1 base, with 11 bases between. This CDR3 spans 16 amino acids. Germline CDR1 is KGHSH and CDR2 is LQKENI. The data derive from a study of shared clonotypes between healthy human individuals. Findings of the study overall: Researchers found naive subsets generally carried larger estimated richness than memory subsets.

The receptor was derived from a man between 18 and 35 years old in good health. Some clones in this sample may be carry-over from other donors' samples. This chain connects TRBV18 to TRBJ2-1, with D possibly being TRBD2 (5 bases). Sequencing was done on a sample of naive CD4+ T cells from PBMCs. The subset here: CD45RA+ positively selected. CDR3 in amino acids: CASSPQGTGSYNEQFF. CDR3 sequence (DNA): TGTGCCAGCTCACCACAGGGAACGGGATCCTACAATGAGCAGTTCTTC.